The 11 T cell receptor beta chains reported below all come from one sample, sequenced in a study of graft-versus-host responses after intestinal transplantation. Profiling relied on immunoSEQ multiplex PCR, and the TCRdb table lists in-frame clones only, not all of them. The sample holds 23,000 or so clones, 85% to 95% seen once. Specimen: PBMCs, collected 18 days after transplant. The receptors were gathered from a human patient who received an intestinal transplant, so some T cells may come from the graft donor.

The chain is built from TRBV2 and TRBJ2-7; 7 bases fit TRBD1. The CDR3 loop spans 13 amino acids. CDR1 and CDR2 (germline): SNHLY, FYNNEI. Unmatched junction bases numbered 5, after V lost 5 bases and J lost 4 bases. The CDR3 here is CASSPGQSYEQYF. For the CDR3, the DNA is TGTGCCAGCAGTCCGGGACAGTCTTACGAGCAGTACTTC.

The chain links TRBV7-9 to TRBJ2-7; D might be TRBD1 or TRBD2, each matching 5 bases. There are 14 residues in the CDR3. V was pared by 1 base and J by 4 bases, with 11 bases between. Germline V gene lookup returns CDR1 SEHNR and CDR2 FQNEAQ (reference sequence). This CDR3 is CASSLGGVIYEQYF. The CDR3 DNA is TGTGCCAGCAGCTTAGGAGGGGTGATATACGAGCAGTACTTC.

The chain has TRBV5-4 and TRBJ2-5, with 7 nucleotides matching TRBD1. The J call may be mistaken, given a closer DNA end match to TRBJ2-7. The length of the CDR3 is 15 residues. Germline-derived CDR1 and CDR2 are SGHNT and YYREEE (reference sequence). This chain's CDR3 is CASSYGQAGSYEQYF. In DNA, the CDR3 is TGTGCCAGCAGCTACGGACAGGCGGGCTCCTACGAGCAGTACTTC.

This chain uses TRBV5-6 with TRBJ2-5, with D perhaps matching TRBD2 (5 bases). Germline loops: CDR1 SGHDT, CDR2 YYEEEE. V lost 2 bases and J lost 1, with 15 bases in between. The CDR3 totals 16 residues. Written as DNA, the CDR3 is TGTGCCAGCAGCTTATTCGGGATAGATATCCAAGAGACCCAGTACTTC. This gives the protein CASSLFGIDIQETQYF.

V and J are TRBV28 and TRBJ2-5; TRBD2 agrees at 7 bases. Germline assignment: CDR1 MDHEN and CDR2 SYDVKM. The CDR3 runs 13 residues. Losses at the gene ends were 3 bases for V and 4 bases for J; bases not matched to a gene: 2. The CDR3 DNA sequence: TGTGCCAGCAGTTTCGGACTAGTAGAGACCCAGTACTTC. Its translation is CASSFGLVETQYF.

The chain employs TRBV9 and TRBJ2-1, with 8 bases aligning to TRBD2. CDR1 is SGDLS and CDR2 is YYNGEE in the germline V gene. The V gene end was trimmed by 5 bases and the J gene end by 7 bases; junction bases not matched to a gene: 5. This CDR3 comprises 13 residues. The CDR3 DNA sequence: TGTGCCAGCAGTTGGCTAGCGGGTAATGAGCAGTTCTTC. It encodes CASSWLAGNEQFF.

The gene calls are TRBV19 and TRBJ2-4, with TRBD2 matching 9 bases. The germline gives CDR1 LNHDA, CDR2 SQIVND (reference sequence). The V and J ends lost 6 bases and 8 bases, in that order; junction bases with no gene match: 8. The CDR3 loop spans 14 amino acids. As DNA, the CDR3 is TGTGCCAGTAGCATTGCTAGCGGGGCTGACATTCAGTACTTC. Protein: CASSIASGADIQYF.

The chain carries TRBV19 and TRBJ2-3; D gene ambiguous. The CDR3 length is 15 residues. Germline CDR1 LNHDA, CDR2 SQIVND (reference sequence). V was shortened by 0 bases and J by 3 bases, with 10 bases between the two germline ends. CDR3 DNA sequence: TGTGCCAGTAGTATAGATCTACGGATGACAGATACGCAGTATTTT. Protein product: CASSIDLRMTDTQYF. Complete variable domain (other parts from reference TRBV19 and TRBJ2-3): DGGITQSPKYLFRKEGQNVTLSCEQNLNHDAMYWYRQDPGQGLRLIYYSQIVNDFQKGDIAEGYSVSREKKESFPLTVTSAQKNPTAFYLCASSIDLRMTDTQYFGPGTRLTVL.

The rearrangement links TRBV6-5 to TRBJ2-3; possible D gene TRBD1, 6 bases. V was clipped by 5 bases and J by 6 bases, with 18 bases between them. Per germline, CDR1 MNHEY and CDR2 SVGAGI. CDR3 length equals 15 residues. The CDR3 is CASSMGATQDDTQYF. The CDR3 coding sequence is TGTGCCAGCAGTATGGGGGCCACCCAGGACGATACGCAGTATTTT.

This rearrangement joins TRBV6-1 to TRBJ1-6, with D unresolved. Trimming took 1 base from V and 4 from J, leaving 11 bases between them. Per the germline V gene, CDR1 is MNHNS and CDR2 is SASEGT. This CDR3 is 16 amino acids long. The CDR3 loop is CASSEGVSRYNSPLHF. In nucleotides, the CDR3 is TGTGCCAGCAGTGAAGGAGTGAGTAGGTATAATTCACCCCTCCACTTT.

This chain links TRBV2 with TRBJ2-3; TRBD2 agrees at 9 bases. Germline-derived CDR1 and CDR2 are SNHLY and FYNNEI. This CDR3 is built from 13 residues. V shed 10 bases, J shed 6 bases, and the junction held 8 bases outside the gene matches. CDR3 sequence: CAISGLAQDTQYF. CDR3 sequence (DNA): TGTGCCATATCGGGACTAGCTCAGGATACGCAGTATTTT.